The entry that follows covers one TCR beta chain sequence. The antigen remains undetermined. Trimming took 5 bases from V and 7 from J; bases not matched to a gene: 4. The CDR3 runs 14 residues. Germline V CDR1 and CDR2: SSHAT, FNYEAQ (reference sequence). The data belong to a study of post-analysis software for immune sequencing data. Looking at the study overall: Multiple sclerosis in the patients followed relapsing-remitting, secondary progressive and progressive-relapsing courses.

TCR beta cDNA libraries included unique molecular identifiers. Via MiXCR, TCRdb re-called the PCR reads, giving one row per CDR3 protein. The repertoire includes roughly 650,000 distinct CDR3 sequences, approximately 60% of them detected once, and about 11% sits in the top ten. Study-level points and caveats: About 5 TRBV segments were more frequent in patients than controls; TRBV5-6, TRBV5-1 and TRBV20-1 belonged to this group.

Sequencing used blood. The rearrangement joins TRBV7-7 to TRBJ2-2; 10 bases line up with TRBD1. This sequence was found in a girl aged 2 to 9 with multiple sclerosis. The CDR3 sequence: CASSGTGEIGELFF. The CDR3 region has the DNA TGTGCCAGCAGCGGGACAGGGGAGATCGGGGAGCTGTTTTTT.